The 18 T cell receptor beta chains below come from one sample, sequenced in a study of identical twins. MiXCR was run by TCRdb on the 5' RACE reads, yielding one entry per CDR3 protein. The profile covers approximately 590,000 distinct CDR3 sequences, with over 8.5% appearing a single time and roughly 3.2% taken by the ten largest. The same sample was also used in a study of yellow fever vaccine responses in identical twins.

Sequencing was done on a sample of PBMCs. Receptors were obtained from a woman aged 18-29 years in good health.

The CDR3 reads CASSRVRPIRETQYF. The CDR3 bases are TGTGCCAGCAGTCGGGTCCGGCCGATCCGGGAGACCCAGTACTTC. The rearrangement joins TRBV6-4 to TRBJ2-5, with D uncertain. The V end lost 5 bases, the J end lost 5 bases, and 18 bases lay between the germline ends. CDR1 and CDR2 from the germline V gene are MRHNA and SNTAGT. This CDR3 is 15 amino acids long.

This clonotype has ten or more counts. This sequence joins TRBV7-9 and TRBJ2-3; no firm D call. CDR1 and CDR2 (germline): SEHNR, FQNEAQ (reference sequence). Trimming stripped 1 base from V and 4 bases from J, with 9 bases between. CDR3 length: 14 amino acids. The CDR3 region has the DNA TGTGCCAGCAGCTTAGGTACCGGTGCAGATACGCAGTATTTT. Residues: CASSLGTGADTQYF. Drawing the rest from reference TRBV7-9 and TRBJ2-3, the complete variable domain is DTGVSQNPRHKITKRGQNVTFRCDPISEHNRLYWYRQTLGQGPEFLTYFQNEAQLEKSRLLSDRFSAERPKGSFSTLEIQRTEQGDSAMYLCASSLGTGADTQYFGPGTRLTVL.

The sample holds many counts of this clonotype. This chain connects TRBV6-5 to TRBJ1-4; a possible D gene is TRBD1 (5 bases). Germline loops: CDR1 MNHEY, CDR2 SVGAGI. The V end was cut by 4 bases, the J end by 8 bases, with 14 bases between. The CDR3 runs 14 residues. The CDR3 nucleotides read TGTGCCAGCAGTTCGCTAGGGGCTAGCGAAAAACTGTTTTTT. This encodes CASSSLGASEKLFF.

This clonotype was observed a few times. This rearrangement joins TRBV4-3 to TRBJ2-7; D ambiguous. Germline loops: CDR1 LGHNA, CDR2 YSLEER. This CDR3 contains 15 residues. Deletions cut 0 bases from V and 0 bases from J, with 9 bases between. CDR3: CASSQDPESSYEQYF. CDR3 coding DNA: TGCGCCAGCAGCCAAGATCCGGAAAGCTCCTACGAGCAGTACTTC.

This clonotype was seen a few times. The chain has TRBV4-2 and TRBJ2-2, with a weak D call TRBD2 (6 bases). The CDR3 is 17 amino acids. The V end lost 4 bases, the J end lost 6 bases, and 21 bases lay between the germline ends. The germline CDR1 and CDR2 sequences are LGHNA and YNFKEQ. The CDR3 DNA sequence: TGTGCCAGCAGCCTAAAAGTCGCGACTAGAGAATCCGGGGAGCTGTTTTTT. Translating gives CASSLKVATRESGELFF.

This clonotype was seen a handful of times. The chain uses TRBV20-1 and TRBJ2-7; D remains unclear. Germline V lookup: CDR1 DFQATT, CDR2 SNEGSKA (reference sequence). V lost 2 bases to trimming and J lost 0 bases, with 11 bases between them. This CDR3 region has 14 residues. CDR3 loop: CSARSRRNSYEQYF. The CDR3 DNA reads TGCAGTGCTAGAAGTCGGCGGAACTCCTACGAGCAGTACTTC.

This clonotype was detected a few times. The V gene is TRBV20-1, the J gene TRBJ2-3; a weak D match, TRBD2 (6 bases). The V end lost 0 bases, the J end lost 2 bases, and 12 bases lay between the germline ends. This CDR3 contains 15 residues. Looked up from germline, CDR1 is DFQATT and CDR2 is SNEGSKA (reference sequence). The CDR3 protein is CSARDWEESTDTQYF. CDR3 nucleotides: TGCAGTGCTAGAGATTGGGAGGAGTCCACAGATACGCAGTATTTT.

This clonotype was recorded at least ten times. The V call is TRBV7-2, the J call TRBJ2-3; perhaps D is TRBD1 or TRBD2 (5 bases each). Trimming stripped 1 base from V and 6 bases from J, with 17 bases between. The CDR3 has 16 residues. Germline values: CDR1 SGHTA, CDR2 FQGNSA. The CDR3 nucleotides are TGTGCCAGCAGCTTAGTCCCGGGACGTATGGTGGATACGCAGTATTTT. Translated, it gives CASSLVPGRMVDTQYF.

This clonotype was found many times. The chain employs TRBV6-5 and TRBJ2-1; no definite D call. CDR1 is MNHEY and CDR2 is SVGAGI in the germline V gene. V was shortened by 4 bases and J by 3 bases, with 7 bases between the two germline ends. CDR3 length equals 13 residues. The CDR3: CASSSQSYNEQFF. CDR3 nucleotides: TGTGCCAGCAGTTCCCAGAGCTACAATGAGCAGTTCTTC.

The V call is TRBV2, the J call TRBJ2-5; D gene unclear. V was shortened by 5 bases and J by 0 bases, with 25 bases between the two germline ends. The germline CDR1 and CDR2 sequences are SNHLY and FYNNEI. The CDR3 is 19 amino acids. The DNA of the CDR3 is TGTGCCAGCAGTTTAAACGTGGCGATGGCAAGCCGATACCAAGAGACCCAGTACTTC. This translates into CASSLNVAMASRYQETQYF. The full variable domain, its missing parts supplied by reference TRBV2 and TRBJ2-5, is EPEVTQTPSHQVTQMGQEVILRCVPISNHLYFYWYRQILGQKVEFLVSFYNNEISEKSEIFDDQFSVERPDGSNFTLKIRSTKLEDSAMYFCASSLNVAMASRYQETQYFGPGTRLLVL.

The genes are TRBV20-1 and TRBJ2-5, with D perhaps given as TRBD1 or TRBD2 (5 bases each). This CDR3 contains 13 residues. Deletions cut 1 base from V and 4 bases from J, with 10 bases between. Germline V CDR1 and CDR2: DFQATT, SNEGSKA (reference sequence). The CDR3 region has the DNA TGCAGTGCTAGAGGTCCAGGGACAGAGACCCAGTACTTC. As protein: CSARGPGTETQYF.

A few counts support this clonotype. The J gene is TRBJ2-2, the V gene TRBV20-1; D assignment may be TRBD1 or TRBD2 (7 bases each). Trimming shortened V by 6 bases and J by 7 bases, and 24 bases separated the two germline ends. The CDR3 covers 16 residues. CDR1 and CDR2 from the germline V gene are DFQATT and SNEGSKA (reference sequence). The CDR3 region is CSASLGRGPRGGELFF. CDR3 bases: TGCAGTGCGAGCCTGGGGAGGGGGCCGAGGGGCGGGGAGCTGTTTTTT.

This clonotype has a single count. The chain uses TRBV18 and TRBJ1-6; D gene ambiguous. CDR1 is KGHSH and CDR2 is LQKENI in the germline V gene. V lost 3 bases to trimming and J lost 9 bases, with 12 bases between them. This CDR3 contains 14 residues. CDR3 bases: TGTGCCAGCTCACCTGGACCGCGGGGTTCACCCCTCCACTTT. Translation: CASSPGPRGSPLHF.

The chain uses TRBV5-6 and TRBJ2-3; D is perhaps TRBD2 (5 bases). The CDR3 is 15 amino acids. Per the germline V gene, CDR1 is SGHDT and CDR2 is YYEEEE. The ends were cut back, 5 bases at V and 2 bases at J, with 15 bases in the middle. CDR3 sequence reads: CASRLRVANTDTQYF. CDR3 bases: TGTGCCAGCAGACTACGGGTAGCGAACACAGATACGCAGTATTTT.

This clonotype came up a few times. As DNA, the CDR3 is TGCAGTGCTAGGCCGACTAGCGGGAGCCGGACAGATACGCAGTATTTT. Amino acid sequence: CSARPTSGSRTDTQYF. The V and J genes are TRBV20-1 and TRBJ2-3; TRBD2 agrees at 12 bases. Germline V lookup: CDR1 DFQATT, CDR2 SNEGSKA (reference sequence). J was trimmed by 3 bases and V by 3 bases; bases with no gene match: 7. The CDR3 is 16 amino acids.

This clonotype was counted between two and nine times. The V call is TRBV3-1, the J call TRBJ1-3; D perhaps matches TRBD1 (6 bases). The length of the CDR3 is 15 residues. The germline V gene encodes CDR1 LGHDT and CDR2 YNNKEL (reference sequence). Trimming cost V 4 bases and J 4 bases, with 14 bases left between them. The CDR3 bases are TGTGCCAGCAGCCCCGGACAGAAGGCAGGAAACACCATATATTTT. This translates into CASSPGQKAGNTIYF.

This clonotype was observed many times. The chain recombines TRBV7-2 with TRBJ2-1, with 8 bases aligning to TRBD2. Germline trimming cut 8 bases from V and 9 bases from J; bases unmatched to any gene: 12. The CDR3 sequence is 14 residues long. CDR1 is SGHTA, CDR2 FQGNSA, per germline. CDR3 loop: CASGLSGTSGEQFF. Here the CDR3 DNA reads TGTGCCAGCGGCCTTAGCGGGACGTCGGGTGAGCAGTTCTTC.

The chain recombines TRBV5-5 with TRBJ2-1, with 7 bases identical to TRBD2. The V gene's germline CDR1 is SGHKS and CDR2 YYEKEE (reference sequence). The J segment lost 4 bases and the V segment lost 0 bases, leaving 10 bases of the junction unmatched. The CDR3 extends over 17 amino acids. The DNA of the CDR3 is TGTGCCAGCAGCTTGGCCTCGGACTGGGGACTATACAATGAGCAGTTCTTC. This encodes CASSLASDWGLYNEQFF.